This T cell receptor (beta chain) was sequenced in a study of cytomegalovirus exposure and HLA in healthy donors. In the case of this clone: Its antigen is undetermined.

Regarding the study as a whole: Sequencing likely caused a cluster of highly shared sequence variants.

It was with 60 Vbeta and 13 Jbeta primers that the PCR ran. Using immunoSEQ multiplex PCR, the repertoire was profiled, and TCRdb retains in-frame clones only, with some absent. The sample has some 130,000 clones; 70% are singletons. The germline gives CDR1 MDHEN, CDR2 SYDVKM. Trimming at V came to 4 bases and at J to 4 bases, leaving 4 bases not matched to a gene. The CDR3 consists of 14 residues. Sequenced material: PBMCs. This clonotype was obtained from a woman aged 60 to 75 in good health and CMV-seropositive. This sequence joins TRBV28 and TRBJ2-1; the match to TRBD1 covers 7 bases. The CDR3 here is CASSSQGEYNEQFF. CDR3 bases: TGTGCCAGCAGTTCCCAGGGGGAGTACAATGAGCAGTTCTTC. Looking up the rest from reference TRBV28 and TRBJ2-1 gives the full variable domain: DVKVTQSSRYLVKRTGEKVFLECVQDMDHENMFWYRQDPGLGLRLIYFSYDVKMKEKGDIPEGYSVSREKKERFSLILESASTNQTSMYLCASSSQGEYNEQFFGPGTRLTVL.